Each of the 2 T cell receptor beta chains below was sequenced from the same sample in a study of CD8+CD57+ T cells in acquired aplastic anemia. CDR3 and TCR beta VDJ profiling relied on genomic DNA as the template. TCRdb fed the reads into MiXCR, producing one record per CDR3 protein. The repertoire holds more than 100,000 distinct CDR3 sequences, with around two fifths as singletons. Sequenced input: sorted CD4+, CD8+, or CD8+CD57+ T cells (not recorded which) from PBMCs. Every receptor here comes from a human donor in good health, serving as a control.

The gene calls are TRBV29-1 and TRBJ1-1, with 11 bases aligning to TRBD1. The CDR3 sequence is 12 residues long. V lost 6 bases to trimming and J lost 5 bases; unmatched junction nucleotides: 2. The germline CDR1 and CDR2 sequences are SQVTM and ANQGSEA. The CDR3 DNA sequence: TGCAGCGTCCGGGACAGGGGGACTGAAGCTTTCTTT. It is translated as CSVRDRGTEAFF.

The chain recombines TRBV19 with TRBJ2-1; 9 bases agree with TRBD2. J was trimmed by 8 bases and V by 5 bases; bases with no gene match: 10. The CDR3 sequence is 15 residues long. Germline CDR1 LNHDA, CDR2 SQIVND (reference sequence). CDR3 protein: CASSARASGADEQFF. DNA of the CDR3: TGTGCCAGTAGTGCAAGGGCTAGCGGGGCGGATGAGCAGTTCTTC.